This T cell receptor (beta chain) is from a study of shared clonotypes between healthy human individuals. Turning to the study itself: CD8 memory received one plate per donor, CD8 naive two, CD4 memory three and CD4 naive three.

Study outcomes and limitations: Approximately 4.6% of naive CD4 clonotypes were common to a handful of donors. Blood alone was sampled, and tissue repertoires likely differ.

A 200 ng quantity of DNA, around 30,000 T cell genomes, went into the sorted-subset replicate PCRs. Method: immunoSEQ multiplex PCR; TCRdb's copy keeps in-frame clones and lacks some. The table lists 600,000 to 750,000 clones, 55% to 75% of them singletons. V was shortened by 5 bases and J by 2 bases, with 15 bases between the two germline ends. The length of the CDR3 is 15 residues. The germline V gene has CDR1 KGHSH and CDR2 LQKENI. This clone was picked up one time. The antigen remains unidentified. This sequence was found in a woman in her thirties in good health. The sample was memory CD4+ T cells sorted from blood. This sample's subset: CD45RA-negative fraction. V is TRBV18 and J is TRBJ1-1; D might be TRBD1 (5 bases). DNA for the CDR3: TGTGCCAGCTCAAGATCCCAAGGGGAAAACACTGAAGCTTTCTTT. Translated, it gives CASSRSQGENTEAFF.